The clone carrying this TCR beta chain was detected a few times. These data are taken from a study of blood T cell repertoires in COVID-19. Study overall: The samples span acute and convalescent COVID-19 from the United States, Italy and Spain.

Repertoires were generated with immunoSEQ multiplex PCR, while TCRdb's copy carries only in-frame clones and drops some. Here the sample spans over 120,000 clones, more than 75% being singletons. This study enrolled people aged 18 to 89 from about two dozen US geographic areas. Two consecutive negative NP/OP PCR tests, clearance, or resolved symptoms defined Cohort 3 recovery. Trimming cost V 5 bases and J 1 base; bases outside gene matches: 5. Germline V lookup: CDR1 MNHEY, CDR2 SVGAGI. CDR3 length equals 15 residues. This chain joins TRBV6-5 and TRBJ2-7; 10 positions agree with TRBD1. Sequencing was done on a sample of PBMCs or T cells enriched from blood (not recorded which). The receptor was derived from a woman between 45 and 65 years old who had recovered from COVID-19. CDR3 residues: CASSRRTGGSYEQYF. The DNA for the CDR3 is TGTGCCAGCAGTCGCCGGACAGGGGGTTCCTACGAGCAGTACTTC.